The clone carrying this T cell receptor (beta chain) appeared a single time. Antigen specificity is unknown. This record comes from a study of OX40 agonist ivuxolimab in advanced cancers. Turning to the study itself: The study treated patients with ivuxolimab, an agonistic anti-OX40 (CD134) antibody.

V dropped 5 bases and J dropped 8 bases, with 18 bases sitting between them. Looked up from germline, CDR1 is MNHEY and CDR2 is SVGAGI. The CDR3 contains 14 residues. General study points: Expanded clones tended on average to be more numerous among CD8+ T cells than CD4+.

Produced via immunoSEQ multiplex PCR; TCRdb's table is partial and in-frame only. The repertoire consists of over 100,000 clones, with 85% to 90% occurring once and the leading ten covering 0.55%. The sample consisted of CD4+ or CD8+ T cells sorted from blood, taken in a trial of the OX40 agonist ivuxolimab. The V gene is TRBV6-5, the J gene TRBJ1-2; the D gene is possibly TRBD1 (6 bases). The receptor was isolated from an adult with an advanced solid tumor such as melanoma, head and neck, liver or kidney cancer. CDR3 in DNA: TGTGCCAGCAGTCCGGGGGGCAGTGGATACGGCTACACCTTC. The encoded protein is CASSPGGSGYGYTF.